The 5 T cell receptor beta chains given below trace back to one sample, sequenced in a study of blood T cell repertoires in COVID-19. This table comes from immunoSEQ multiplex PCR, and its TCRdb copy is limited to in-frame clones, with some not included. The profile covers fewer than 70,000 clones, with around 78% appearing a single time and around 5% taken by the ten largest. Sequenced sample: peripheral blood. Every receptor here comes from a human donor in a cohort sampled during active COVID-19.

This chain links TRBV10-1 with TRBJ1-1; D possibly corresponds to TRBD1 (5 bases). The germline V and J ends were trimmed by 0 bases and 2 bases, with 10 bases remaining between them. The CDR3 consists of 15 residues. CDR1 WNHNN and CDR2 SYGVQD come from the germline V gene (reference sequence). This chain's CDR3 is CASSESLQGNTEAFF. In DNA, the CDR3 is TGCGCCAGCAGTGAGTCCCTCCAGGGTAACACTGAAGCTTTCTTT.

This rearrangement joins TRBV6-2 or TRBV6-3 to TRBJ2-7; D perhaps matches TRBD2 (6 bases). The CDR3 covers 15 residues. Germline V gene sequence: CDR1 MNHEY, CDR2 SVGEGT. The germline V and J ends were trimmed by 5 bases and 4 bases, with 18 bases remaining between them. The CDR3 nucleotides read TGTGCCAGCAGTGGGGAGGACGGCCTTTCATACGAGCAGTACTTC. It specifies CASSGEDGLSYEQYF.

The chain has TRBV27 and TRBJ2-1; the D is unclear. The CDR3 length is 16 residues. In germline, CDR1 is MNHEY, CDR2 SMNVEV (reference sequence). V gave up 3 bases and J gave up 6 bases, with 18 bases separating them. In DNA form, the CDR3 reads TGTGCCAGCAGTTTCTCCCGAGCGCGTCTATTCAATGAGCAGTTCTTC. As protein: CASSFSRARLFNEQFF.

The chain uses TRBV5-1 and TRBJ2-7, with a possible D match to TRBD1 (5 bases). The V end lost 0 bases, the J end lost 6 bases, and 10 bases lay between the germline ends. Germline V gives CDR1 SGHRS, CDR2 YFSETQ. The CDR3 is 13 residues long. The CDR3 coding sequence is TGCGCCAGCAGCTTGGTCCAGGGTAGCGAGCAGTACTTC. Amino acids: CASSLVQGSEQYF.

This chain links TRBV5-6 with TRBJ1-2; D uncertain. Germline V gives CDR1 SGHDT, CDR2 YYEEEE. V lost 0 bases, J lost 7 bases, and 7 bases lay in between. The CDR3 has 12 residues. The CDR3 loop reads CASSLGGGGYTF. The CDR3 coding sequence is TGTGCCAGCAGCTTGGGGGGAGGTGGCTACACCTTC. The full variable domain, completed using reference TRBV5-6 and TRBJ1-2, is DAGVTQSPTHLIKTRGQQVTLRCSPKSGHDTVSWYQQALGQGPQFIFQYYEEEERQRGNFPDRFSGHQFPNYSSELNVNALLLGDSALYLCASSLGGGGYTFGSGTRLTVV.